A single sample is the source of the 5 T cell receptor beta chains below, sequenced in a study of PD-L1 blockade in urothelial cancer. Indicated time point: pretreatment peripheral blood. Clones were sequenced by immunoSEQ multiplex PCR, and TCRdb holds only the in-frame ones, with some missing. The table lists 90,000 or so clones, nearly 90% of them singletons. The source material was PBMCs, sampled around atezolizumab (anti-PD-L1) treatment. These receptors were obtained from a man aged 55 to 70 with urothelial cancer.

The rearrangement uses TRBV4-2 and TRBJ2-1; perhaps TRBD2 as D (6 bases). Germline assignment: CDR1 LGHNA and CDR2 YNFKEQ. The CDR3 length is 17 residues. The V gene lost 0 bases and the J gene lost 2 bases, with 14 bases spanning the gap. The CDR3 DNA reads TGTGCCAGCAGCCAAGATATATGGGGGGAGACCTACAATGAGCAGTTCTTC. It is translated as CASSQDIWGETYNEQFF.

The CDR3 nucleotides read TGCGCCAGCAGCCAAGAAGGACAGGGGACTACTCAGCCCCAGCATTTT. This codes for CASSQEGQGTTQPQHF. The rearrangement links TRBV4-1 to TRBJ1-5; 9 bases align to TRBD1. Germline-derived CDR1 and CDR2 are MGHRA and YSYEKL. V was pared by 0 bases and J by 6 bases, with 6 bases of the junction left unmatched. This CDR3 contains 16 residues.

V gene TRBV4-2 combines with J gene TRBJ1-2; TRBD1 might be the D (5 bases). Per germline, CDR1 LGHNA and CDR2 YNFKEQ. The CDR3 has 15 residues. Trimming left V 0 bases short and J 3 bases short, with 11 bases between. The DNA of the CDR3 is TGTGCCAGCAGCCAAGATCTACAGGTTTACTATGGCTACACCTTC. Amino acids: CASSQDLQVYYGYTF.

This rearrangement joins TRBV14 to TRBJ2-3; D unresolved. This CDR3 is 17 amino acids long. The germline V gene has CDR1 SGHDN and CDR2 FVKESK. V shed 0 bases and J shed 3 bases, with 16 bases lying between them. CDR3 nucleotides: TGTGCCAGCAGCCAAGAAGAACCCCCTCGTCGGACAGATACGCAGTATTTT. Its protein product is CASSQEEPPRRTDTQYF.

This chain connects TRBV28 to TRBJ2-6; possible D gene TRBD2, 5 bases. The CDR3 loop spans 15 amino acids. Per the germline V gene, CDR1 is MDHEN and CDR2 is SYDVKM. V was shortened by 1 base and J by 2 bases, with 6 bases between the two germline ends. CDR3 protein: CASSLYGAGANVLTF. Here the CDR3 DNA reads TGTGCCAGCAGTTTATACGGGGCTGGGGCCAACGTCCTGACTTTC.